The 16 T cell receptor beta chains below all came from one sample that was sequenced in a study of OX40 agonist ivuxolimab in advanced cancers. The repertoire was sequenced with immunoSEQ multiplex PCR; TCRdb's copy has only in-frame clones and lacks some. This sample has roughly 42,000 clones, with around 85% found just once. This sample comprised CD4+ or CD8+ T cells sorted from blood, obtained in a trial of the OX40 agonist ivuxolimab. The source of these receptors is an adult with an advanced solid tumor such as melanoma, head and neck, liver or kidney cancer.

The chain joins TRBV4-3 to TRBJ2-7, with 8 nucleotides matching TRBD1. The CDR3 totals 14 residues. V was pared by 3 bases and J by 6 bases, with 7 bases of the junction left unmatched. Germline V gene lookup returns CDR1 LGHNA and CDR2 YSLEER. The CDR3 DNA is TGCGCCAGCAGCCACACAGGGGGTCTAAGCGAGCAGTACTTC. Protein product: CASSHTGGLSEQYF.

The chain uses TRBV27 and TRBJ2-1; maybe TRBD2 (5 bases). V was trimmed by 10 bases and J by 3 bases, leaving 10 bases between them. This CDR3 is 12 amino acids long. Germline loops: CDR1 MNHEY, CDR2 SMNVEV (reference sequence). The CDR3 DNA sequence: TGTGCCACCACGACTAACTACAATGAGCAGTTCTTC. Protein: CATTTNYNEQFF.

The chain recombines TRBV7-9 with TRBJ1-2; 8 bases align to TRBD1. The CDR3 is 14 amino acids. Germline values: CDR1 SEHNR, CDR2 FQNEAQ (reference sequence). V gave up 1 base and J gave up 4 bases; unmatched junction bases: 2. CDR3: CASSLVDRGYGYTF. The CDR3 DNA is TGTGCCAGCAGCTTAGTAGACAGGGGCTATGGCTACACCTTC.

The CDR3 coding sequence is TGCGCCAGCAGCCTAGAGGGCCTTCTGGCCTATAATTCACCCCTCCACTTT. Amino acid sequence: CASSLEGLLAYNSPLHF. This rearrangement joins TRBV4-1 to TRBJ1-6; D gene unclear. The CDR3 length is 17 residues. V lost 4 bases and J lost 2, with 15 bases in between. Per the germline V gene, CDR1 is MGHRA and CDR2 is YSYEKL.

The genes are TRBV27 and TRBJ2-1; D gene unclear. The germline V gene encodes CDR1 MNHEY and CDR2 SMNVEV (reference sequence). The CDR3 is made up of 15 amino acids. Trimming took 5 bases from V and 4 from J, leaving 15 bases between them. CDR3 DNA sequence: TGTGCCAGCAGTCAGACTTCTCCTGAATACAATGAGCAGTTCTTC. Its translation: CASSQTSPEYNEQFF.

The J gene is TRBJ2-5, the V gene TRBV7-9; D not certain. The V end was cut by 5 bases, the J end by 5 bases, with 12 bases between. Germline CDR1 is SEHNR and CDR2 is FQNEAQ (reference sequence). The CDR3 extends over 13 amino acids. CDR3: CASSLDTWETQYF. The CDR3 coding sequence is TGTGCCAGCAGCCTAGACACTTGGGAGACCCAGTACTTC.

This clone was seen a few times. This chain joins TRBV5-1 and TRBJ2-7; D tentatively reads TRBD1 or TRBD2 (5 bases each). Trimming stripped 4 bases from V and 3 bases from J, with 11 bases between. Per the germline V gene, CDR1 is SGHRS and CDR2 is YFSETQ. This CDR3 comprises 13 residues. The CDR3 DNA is TGCGCCAGCAGCCTCGGGACCGACTACGAGCAGTACTTC. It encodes CASSLGTDYEQYF.

Written as DNA, the CDR3 is TGCGCCAGCAGCCAAGATCCGGGGTCAGCCGAAAAACTGTTTTTT. Translated: CASSQDPGSAEKLFF. J is TRBJ1-4 and V is TRBV4-1, with D uncertain. CDR1 is MGHRA and CDR2 is YSYEKL in the germline V gene. The CDR3 consists of 15 residues. V lost 0 bases to trimming and J lost 8 bases, with 13 bases between them.

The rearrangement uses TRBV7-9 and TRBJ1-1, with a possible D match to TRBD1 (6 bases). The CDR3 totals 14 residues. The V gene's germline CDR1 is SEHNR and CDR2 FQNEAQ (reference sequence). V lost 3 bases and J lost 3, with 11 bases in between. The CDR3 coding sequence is TGTGCCAGCAGCTTGGGGGACACCTACACTGAAGCTTTCTTT. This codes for CASSLGDTYTEAFF.

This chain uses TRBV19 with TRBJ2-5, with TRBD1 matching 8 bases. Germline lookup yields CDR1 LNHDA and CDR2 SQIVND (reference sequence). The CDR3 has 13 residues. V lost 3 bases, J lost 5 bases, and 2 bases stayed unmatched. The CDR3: CASSMDRVETQYF. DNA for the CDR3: TGTGCCAGTAGTATGGACAGGGTTGAGACCCAGTACTTC.

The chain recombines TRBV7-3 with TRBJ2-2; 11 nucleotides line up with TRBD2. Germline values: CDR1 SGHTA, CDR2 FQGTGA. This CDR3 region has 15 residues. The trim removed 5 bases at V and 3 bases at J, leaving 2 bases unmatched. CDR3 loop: CASSRLAGHTGELFF. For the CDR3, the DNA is TGTGCCAGCAGCAGACTAGCGGGACACACCGGGGAGCTGTTTTTT. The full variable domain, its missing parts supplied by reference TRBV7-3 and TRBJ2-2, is GAGVSQTPSNKVTEKGKYVELRCDPISGHTALYWYRQSLGQGPEFLIYFQGTGAADDSGLPNDRFFAVRPEGSVSTLKIQRTERGDSAVYLCASSRLAGHTGELFFGEGSRLTVL.

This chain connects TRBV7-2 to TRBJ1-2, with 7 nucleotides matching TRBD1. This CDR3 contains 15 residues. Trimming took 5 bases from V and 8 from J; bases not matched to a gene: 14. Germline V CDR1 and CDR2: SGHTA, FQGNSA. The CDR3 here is CASSPWDSSTGGYTF. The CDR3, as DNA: TGTGCCAGCAGCCCTTGGGACAGCTCCACGGGAGGCTACACCTTC.

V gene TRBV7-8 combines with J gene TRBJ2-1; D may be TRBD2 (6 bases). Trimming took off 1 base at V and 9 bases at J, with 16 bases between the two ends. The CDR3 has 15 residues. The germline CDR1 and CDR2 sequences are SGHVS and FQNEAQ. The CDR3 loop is CASSLGVAGMFEQFF. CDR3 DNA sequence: TGTGCCAGCAGCTTAGGTGTGGCGGGAATGTTTGAGCAGTTCTTC.

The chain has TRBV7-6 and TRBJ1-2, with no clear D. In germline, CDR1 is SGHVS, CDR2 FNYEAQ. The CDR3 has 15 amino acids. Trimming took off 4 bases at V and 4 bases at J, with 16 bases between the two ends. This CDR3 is CASSSALGGVYGYTF. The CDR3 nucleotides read TGTGCCAGCAGCTCGGCGCTGGGAGGTGTCTATGGCTACACCTTC. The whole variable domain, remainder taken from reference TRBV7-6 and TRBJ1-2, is GAGVSQSPRYKVTKRGQDVALRCDPISGHVSLYWYRQALGQGPEFLTYFNYEAQQDKSGLPNDRFSAERPEGSISTLTIQRTEQRDSAMYRCASSSALGGVYGYTFGSGTRLTVV.

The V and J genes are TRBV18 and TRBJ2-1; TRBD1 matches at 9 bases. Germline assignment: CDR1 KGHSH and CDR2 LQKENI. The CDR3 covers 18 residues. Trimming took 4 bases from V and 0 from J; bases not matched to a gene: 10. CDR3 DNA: TGTGCCAGCTCACTGGGTAGGACAGGGGTATCCTCCTACAATGAGCAGTTCTTC. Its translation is CASSLGRTGVSSYNEQFF.

The CDR3 DNA reads TGTGCCAGCAGCTTAGACCAGGACGGAGATGAGCAGTTCTTC. Amino acids: CASSLDQDGDEQFF. The chain carries TRBV7-6 and TRBJ2-1, with D uncertain. The germline V gene has CDR1 SGHVS and CDR2 FNYEAQ. The CDR3 has 14 residues. Trimming took 1 base from V and 8 from J, leaving 12 bases between them.